The clone carrying this T cell receptor (beta chain) has only a few counts. The data stem from a study of blood T cells in healthy people across ages. Primers used in a second PCR of roughly 7 to 11 cycles were a sample-barcoded 5' primer and a J-beta primer mix. Using its own MiXCR run on the 5' RACE reads, TCRdb lists one record per CDR3 protein. The table shows approximately 580,000 distinct CDR3 sequences, with about 25% occurring only once. This sample was also put to use in a study of T cells of mothers and their children.

This clonotype originated in a boy aged 10-17 years in good health. What was sequenced was blood.

The CDR3 nucleotides read TGCAGCGTTGGGGGGTTGAGGGTGAACACTGAAGCTTTCTTT. Translated: CSVGGLRVNTEAFF. The chain recombines TRBV29-1 with TRBJ1-1, with D tentatively TRBD1 (5 bases). Germline V CDR1 and CDR2: SQVTM, ANQGSEA. This CDR3 comprises 14 residues. With 4 bases removed from V and 0 bases from J, the gap between germline ends came to 12 bases.